This TCR beta chain was obtained from a study of blood T cell repertoires in COVID-19 (dated by TCRdb to 2019 to 2021). Notes on the research overall: The collaborator samples originated in the United States, Italy and Spain and spanned the acute and convalescent phases of COVID-19. The material from the prospective study consisted of cDNA or gDNA derived from T cells, B-cell-depleted T cells, or PBMCs. Subjects who had been exposed to COVID-19, were actively infected with it, or had recovered from it provided the deeply sampled blood TCRbeta repertoires that made up the dataset. The repertoires were released in a freely available public database meant as a resource for research on the immune response to SARS-CoV-2. The samples were drawn from two sources: the first 160 participants of the ongoing ImmuneRACE study, and about 1,300 subjects contributed by 6 global collaborators. A de-identified subject ID, COVID-19 status, age in years and sex were almost always included in the sample metadata. Where available, HLA class I and class II types were obtained from metadata supplied by the sample provider rather than from assay-based typing. The paper's findings and limits, for the study overall: The quantity of clinical and demographic metadata differed by source and by participant and was supplied without curation.

TCRbeta CDR3 regions were amplified from genomic DNA using the immunoSEQ Assay, a bias-controlled multiplex PCR. In the authors' own workflow: The number of nucleated cells in each sample was estimated from the amplification of reference gene primers within the assay. To quantify the absolute abundance of each unique TCRbeta CDR3 rearrangement, sequence reads were collapsed and filtered. For each sample, productive Simpson clonality was calculated as the square root of Simpson's diversity index over productive rearrangements. Here the immuneACCESS table is served through TCRdb, limited to in-frame sequences with V and J called. Missing clones are a known gap in these copies; in checked studies unresolved V genes cover under half, and the rest lacks a known reason. V, J and clone size were drawn from that table, and D and trimming were deduced from the DNA. The sample table records some 200,000 clones; 80% to 90% of these occur just once. 9.7% of the sample is held by the ten biggest clonotypes.

The CDR3 starts with the cysteine, ends with the phenylalanine, and has 15 residues. Left in the record is the CDR3 DNA by itself, 45 bases read in frame from the first base. V is pruned by 7 bases and J by 2 bases, leaving 9 bases of the junction without a gene match. The CDR1 and CDR2 encoded by the germline V gene are MDHEN and SYDVKM. As regards this clone: Its specific antigen is unknown. No base quality values were provided; no much bigger clone lies one nucleotide off.

The collaborating institutions used their own protocols to collect whole blood in K2EDTA tubes. Collaborator samples were shipped for TCRbeta analysis as frozen whole blood, isolated PBMCs, or DNA extracted from either sample type. Sequencing input: peripheral blood. The rearrangement combines TRBV28 with TRBJ2-7, and TRBD2 matches 9 of the central bases. This TCR was sampled from a man aged 45-65 years with active or convalescent COVID-19. The DNA sequence follows: TGTGCCAGCACCCGTCTGGGCGGGAGGGCCTACGAGCAGTACTTC. This yields the protein CASTRLGGRAYEQYF. The full variable domain, with segments outside the CDR3 supplied by the reference TRBV28 and TRBJ2-7 proteins, appears as DVKVTQSSRYLVKRTGEKVFLECVQDMDHENMFWYRQDPGLGLRLIYFSYDVKMKEKGDIPEGYSVSREKKERFSLILESASTNQTSMYLCASTRLGGRAYEQYFGPGTRLTVT.